These T cell receptor beta chains were read from a single sample in a study of TIL therapy for anti-PD-1-resistant metastatic lung cancer. Generated by immunoSEQ multiplex PCR, the TCRdb table keeps only in-frame clones and is missing some. The table shows approximately 50,000 clones, with approximately 80% occurring only once. The material sequenced was blood, taken at baseline. Receptor source: a person between 30 and 79 years old with non-small cell lung cancer. Each CDR3 is given with its conserved first and last residue. Each record gives: J gene, clone size, V gene, D gene, CDR3 protein, CDR3 DNA. D genes are given only for firm matches. For some rows the clone size is stated as once, few or many, or as a class when expanded; others skip it.

TRBJ1-2	NA	TRBV6-5	TRBD1	CASNTGTASLYGYTF	TGTGCCAGCAACACCGGGACAGCCTCACTTTATGGCTACACCTTC
TRBJ2-7	few	TRBV6-5	NA	CASSYGSVAYEQYF	TGTGCCAGCAGTTACGGATCAGTGGCCTACGAGCAGTACTTC
TRBJ2-1	NA	TRBV29-1	TRBD2	CSVLRSGGASEQFF	TGCAGCGTCCTCCGTAGCGGGGGGGCAAGTGAGCAGTTCTTC
TRBJ2-7	once	TRBV4-1	NA	CASSQPGGFEQYF	TGCGCCAGCAGCCAACCTGGAGGGTTCGAGCAGTACTTC
TRBJ2-7	once	TRBV6-5	NA	CASRTHGGDEQYF	TGTGCCAGCAGAACACATGGCGGCGACGAGCAGTACTTC
TRBJ2-2	medium-sized	TRBV18	NA	CASSSSGHRTGELFF	TGTGCCAGCTCGTCGTCCGGACATCGAACCGGGGAGCTGTTTTTT
TRBJ2-3	NA	TRBV6-5	NA	CASSYSGGPTQYF	TGTGCCAGCAGTTACTCAGGCGGCCCCACGCAGTATTTT
TRBJ1-1	NA	TRBV19	NA	CASSNRPLGNTEAFF	TGTGCCAGTAGTAACCGACCCCTAGGGAACACTGAAGCTTTCTTT
TRBJ2-3	once	TRBV7-3	NA	CASSLAGISTDTQYF	TGTGCCAGCAGCTTAGCGGGGATTAGCACAGATACGCAGTATTTT
TRBJ2-2	NA	TRBV28	NA	CASSFQRASNTGELFF	TGTGCCAGCAGTTTCCAGCGGGCGTCGAACACCGGGGAGCTGTTTTTT
TRBJ1-2	NA	TRBV5-6	NA	CASSFLGRANYGYTF	TGTGCCAGCAGCTTTTTGGGACGAGCTAACTATGGCTACACCTTC
TRBJ2-7	NA	TRBV7-2	TRBD1	CASSKGQPPYEQYF	TGTGCCAGCAGCAAGGGACAGCCTCCCTACGAGCAGTACTTC